The 19 T cell receptor beta chains presented below share a single source sample, sequenced in a study of identifying expanded T cells in peripheral blood. Sequencing used immunoSEQ multiplex PCR; TCRdb keeps in-frame clones, though not all of them. The top ten hold less than 5% of the sample, which has about 86,000 clones, about 85% seen once. Sequencing was performed on blood. Every receptor here comes from a person aged 18-69 years in good health.

The chain has TRBV14 and TRBJ1-6, with D perhaps TRBD1 (5 bases). V was shortened by 1 base and J by 12 bases, with 10 bases between the two germline ends. CDR3 length: 13 amino acids. The germline V gene encodes CDR1 SGHDN and CDR2 FVKESK. The CDR3 DNA reads TGTGCCAGCAGCCAAGCCATGGGGGGACCCCTCCACTTT. It yields the protein CASSQAMGGPLHF.

This clone was counted only a few times. The rearrangement uses TRBV7-2 and TRBJ2-7, with D maybe TRBD2 (6 bases). Trimming removed 5 bases from V and 6 bases from J, with 14 bases in between. The CDR3 consists of 13 residues. CDR1 and CDR2 (germline): SGHTA, FQGNSA. This chain's CDR3 is CASSNGGMSEQYF. The CDR3 DNA reads as TGTGCCAGCAGCAACGGGGGTATGTCCGAGCAGTACTTC.

V and J are TRBV5-5 and TRBJ1-2; tentative D call: TRBD1 (5 bases). The CDR3 contains 17 residues. Trimming removed 2 bases from V and 1 base from J, with 18 bases in between. Germline CDR1 SGHKS, CDR2 YYEKEE (reference sequence). CDR3 sequence: CASSFSAGAPYNYGYTF. CDR3 bases: TGTGCCAGCAGCTTTTCAGCCGGGGCACCTTATAACTATGGCTACACCTTC. Full variable domain (outside the CDR3, taken from reference TRBV5-5 and TRBJ1-2): DAGVTQSPTHLIKTRGQQVTLRCSPISGHKSVSWYQQVLGQGPQFIFQYYEKEERGRGNFPDRFSARQFPNYSSELNVNALLLGDSALYLCASSFSAGAPYNYGYTFGSGTRLTVV.

V gene TRBV25-1 combines with J gene TRBJ1-1; no clear D. The CDR3 extends over 14 amino acids. Between the trimmed V and J ends, which lost 7 bases and 1 base, there was a span of 13 bases. Germline V lookup: CDR1 MGHDK, CDR2 SYGVNS. The CDR3 loop reads CASTGVDPNTEAFF. DNA of the CDR3: TGTGCCAGCACTGGGGTGGACCCGAACACTGAAGCTTTCTTT.

This sequence joins TRBV5-1 and TRBJ1-6; TRBD1 agrees at 7 bases. Trimming removed 4 bases from V and 6 bases from J; junction bases left unmatched: 7. The CDR3 length is 15 residues. Germline V lookup: CDR1 SGHRS, CDR2 YFSETQ. The CDR3 protein is CASSTRDSSNSPLHF. The CDR3, as DNA: TGCGCCAGCAGCACCCGGGACAGTTCTAATTCACCCCTCCACTTT.

The chain combines TRBV5-4 with TRBJ1-1, with TRBD1 matching 7 bases. V lost 5 bases, J lost 4 bases, and 14 bases stayed unmatched. CDR1 and CDR2 (germline): SGHNT, YYREEE (reference sequence). The CDR3 runs to 16 residues. The CDR3 DNA is TGTGCCAGCAGTCCAATGACAGGGACCGGGATCACTGAAGCTTTCTTT. This encodes CASSPMTGTGITEAFF.

Here the CDR3 reads CASSLGTSGGGTGELFF. In DNA, the CDR3 is TGTGCCAGCAGCCTAGGGACTAGCGGGGGAGGTACCGGGGAGCTGTTTTTT. The rearrangement links TRBV5-4 to TRBJ2-2, with TRBD2 identical over 14 bases. Germline loops: CDR1 SGHNT, CDR2 YYREEE (reference sequence). This CDR3 contains 17 residues. V trimming: 4 bases; J trimming: 5 bases; junction bases outside the gene matches: 7.

V gene TRBV7-2 combines with J gene TRBJ1-1; no reliable D call. The germline gives CDR1 SGHTA, CDR2 FQGNSA. The ends were cut back, 5 bases at V and 0 bases at J, with 13 bases in the middle. The CDR3 length is 15 residues. The CDR3 region is CASSGSDGMNTEAFF. The CDR3 DNA follows: TGTGCCAGCAGCGGGAGCGACGGGATGAACACTGAAGCTTTCTTT.

The gene calls are TRBV11-2 and TRBJ1-4; D call uncertain. Germline V gene data show CDR1 as SGHAT and CDR2 as FQNNGV. This CDR3 region has 12 residues. Trimming stripped 3 bases from V and 10 bases from J, with 9 bases between. The CDR3 region has the DNA TGTGCCAGCAGCTTGTTTGAGGGAAAACTGTTTTTT. This sequence encodes CASSLFEGKLFF.

This clone was seen more than once but under ten times. The chain links TRBV11-2 to TRBJ2-3; D gene uncertain. The CDR3 covers 13 residues. Trimming took off 3 bases at V and 2 bases at J, with 6 bases between the two ends. Germline CDR1 is SGHAT and CDR2 is FQNNGV. CDR3 residues: CASSLRHTDTQYF. CDR3 coding DNA: TGTGCCAGCAGCTTGCGCCACACAGATACGCAGTATTTT.

This sequence joins TRBV7-8 and TRBJ1-3, with 7 positions matching TRBD1. The CDR3 is 14 residues long. Germline CDR1 SGHVS, CDR2 FQNEAQ. Trimming at V came to 5 bases and at J to 5 bases, leaving 6 bases not matched to a gene. The DNA of the CDR3 is TGTGCCAGCAGCCCGGGGACAGCACGAAACACCATATATTTT. Its translation: CASSPGTARNTIYF.

This chain joins TRBV10-3 and TRBJ2-7; D call uncertain. The CDR3 is made up of 11 amino acids. Trimming removed 5 bases from V and 2 bases from J, with 4 bases in between. The V gene's germline CDR1 is ENHRY and CDR2 SYGVKD. The CDR3 coding sequence is TGTGCCATCAGTAACGCCTACGAGCAGTACTTC. It codes for CAISNAYEQYF.

This chain uses TRBV19 with TRBJ1-1, with D maybe TRBD1 (5 bases). V lost 0 bases and J lost 1, with 21 bases in between. This CDR3 has 19 residues. Germline CDR1 and CDR2: LNHDA and SQIVND (reference sequence). The CDR3 sequence: CASSIDPPLLGGGNTEAFF. In nucleotides, the CDR3 is TGTGCCAGTAGTATAGACCCCCCTCTCTTGGGGGGAGGGAACACTGAAGCTTTCTTT.

V gene TRBV11-2 combines with J gene TRBJ2-7, with a tentative D call TRBD1 (6 bases). CDR3 length equals 16 residues. Deletions cut 0 bases from V and 3 bases from J, with 15 bases between. In germline, CDR1 is SGHAT, CDR2 FQNNGV. CDR3 protein: CASSLDGAGVNYEQYF. In DNA, the CDR3 is TGTGCCAGCAGCTTAGACGGGGCAGGGGTAAACTACGAGCAGTACTTC.

The chain uses TRBV7-8 and TRBJ2-1; D possibly corresponds to TRBD1 (5 bases). The CDR3 has 13 amino acids. CDR1 and CDR2 (germline): SGHVS, FQNEAQ. The V gene lost 7 bases and the J gene lost 4 bases, with 11 bases spanning the gap. For the CDR3, the DNA is TGTGCCAGCACCCGAAGGGGTTACAATGAGCAGTTCTTC. Protein product: CASTRRGYNEQFF.

The chain is built from TRBV18 and TRBJ1-6, with 8 bases fitting TRBD1. CDR3 size: 15 residues. V was clipped by 2 bases and J by 7 bases; unmatched bases: 4. Germline V gene sequence: CDR1 KGHSH, CDR2 LQKENI. The CDR3 DNA follows: TGTGCCAGCTCACCAAGGTCAGGGGGCAATTCACCCCTCCACTTT. This codes for CASSPRSGGNSPLHF.

V and J are TRBV4-1 and TRBJ1-2, with no clear D. Germline V CDR1 and CDR2: MGHRA, YSYEKL. The CDR3 loop spans 15 amino acids. Deletions cut 0 bases from V and 8 bases from J, with 16 bases between. CDR3 protein: CASSQDGRQWEGYTF. The CDR3 DNA follows: TGCGCCAGCAGCCAAGATGGCCGGCAGTGGGAAGGCTACACCTTC.

This chain joins TRBV6-1 and TRBJ2-7; TRBD1 aligns across 10 bases. The junction had 8 bases not matched to a gene; V was cut back by 5 bases and J by 4 bases. Germline V gene data show CDR1 as MNHNS and CDR2 as SASEGT. The CDR3 contains 15 residues. CDR3 sequence: CASSTGTGVIYEQYF. CDR3 in DNA: TGTGCCAGCAGTACCGGGACAGGGGTAATTTACGAGCAGTACTTC.

This chain uses TRBV6-5 with TRBJ1-3; 7 nucleotides agree with TRBD1. The germline V gene encodes CDR1 MNHEY and CDR2 SVGAGI. J gave up 4 bases and V 4 bases, and 7 bases lay outside the gene matches. The CDR3 runs 15 residues. The CDR3 loop is CASSWERGQGNTIYF. CDR3 nucleotides: TGTGCCAGCAGTTGGGAAAGGGGGCAAGGAAACACCATATATTTT.